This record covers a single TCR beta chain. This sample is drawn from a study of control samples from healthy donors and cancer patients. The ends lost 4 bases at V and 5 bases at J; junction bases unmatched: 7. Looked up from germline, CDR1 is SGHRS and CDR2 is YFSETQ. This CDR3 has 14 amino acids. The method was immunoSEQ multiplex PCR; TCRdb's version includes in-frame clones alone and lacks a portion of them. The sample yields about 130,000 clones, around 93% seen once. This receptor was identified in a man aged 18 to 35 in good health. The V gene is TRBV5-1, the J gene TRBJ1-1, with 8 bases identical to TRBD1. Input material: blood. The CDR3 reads CASSATGVGTEAFF. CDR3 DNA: TGCGCCAGCAGCGCGACAGGGGTCGGAACTGAAGCTTTCTTT.